This T cell receptor beta chain comes out of a study of shared clonotypes between healthy human individuals. Study-wide context: Donors consisted of a couple of women and a few men between 18 and 49.

This clone appeared a single time. Researchers ran the assay at a deep level. Here immunoSEQ multiplex PCR was the method, and the copy in TCRdb shows in-frame clones only, minus some. Found here are some 450,000 clones, roughly four fifths of them singletons; the top ten hold around 12%. This CDR3 has 14 residues. Germline V gene sequence: CDR1 MNHNY, CDR2 SVGAGI (reference sequence). Trimming cost V 7 bases and J 3 bases, with 16 bases left between them. Sequencing was done on a sample of PBMCs. The receptor's source is a woman in her thirties or forties in good health. Some clones in this sample may be carry-over from other donors' samples. This sequence joins TRBV6-6 and TRBJ2-7; the D gene is possibly TRBD1 (5 bases). The CDR3 spells CASKPPGSHYEQYF. CDR3 nucleotides: TGTGCCAGCAAACCCCCAGGGTCCCACTACGAGCAGTACTTC.